The 18 T cell receptor beta chains presented below share a single source sample, sequenced in a study of blood T cell repertoires in COVID-19. The table came from immunoSEQ multiplex PCR; TCRdb's copy has only in-frame clones and leaves some out. The sample consists of 350,000 or so clones, roughly nine tenths of them appearing once. The sample taken for sequencing was peripheral blood. These TCRs come from a woman in her sixties with COVID-19, enrolled during active disease.

The chain uses TRBV11-2 and TRBJ2-2, with a tentative D call TRBD2 (5 bases). This CDR3 is built from 16 residues. The V end lost 5 bases, the J end lost 5 bases, and 18 bases lay between the germline ends. Germline loops: CDR1 SGHAT, CDR2 FQNNGV. The CDR3 coding sequence is TGTGCCAGCAGCAAATACGGGATTGTGGAGACCGGGGAGCTGTTTTTT. Amino acids: CASSKYGIVETGELFF. The whole variable domain, filled in from reference TRBV11-2 and TRBJ2-2, reads EAGVAQSPRYKIIEKRQSVAFWCNPISGHATLYWYQQILGQGPKLLIQFQNNGVVDDSQLPKDRFSAERLKGVDSTLKIQPAKLEDSAVYLCASSKYGIVETGELFFGEGSRLTVL.

This sequence joins TRBV7-9 and TRBJ2-7; TRBD1 matches at 7 bases. V shed 5 bases and J 0 bases; nucleotides not matched to a gene: 13. Looked up from germline, CDR1 is SEHNR and CDR2 is FQNEAQ (reference sequence). This CDR3 spans 17 amino acids. CDR3 sequence reads: CASSPRQGIGASYEQYF. CDR3 sequence (DNA): TGTGCCAGCAGCCCCCGACAGGGCATTGGAGCCTCCTACGAGCAGTACTTC.

The V and J genes are TRBV6-2 or TRBV6-3 and TRBJ1-5, with 9 bases lining up with TRBD1. The J segment lost 6 bases and the V segment lost 2 bases, leaving 2 bases of the junction unmatched. Per the germline V gene, CDR1 is MNHEY and CDR2 is SVGEGT. The CDR3 length is 14 residues. The CDR3 coding sequence is TGTGCCAGCAGTTACCGGGACAGGGTTCAGCCCCAGCATTTT. It specifies CASSYRDRVQPQHF.

This chain joins TRBV5-1 and TRBJ2-3; possibly TRBD2 for D (7 bases). Looked up from germline, CDR1 is SGHRS and CDR2 is YFSETQ. V was pared by 2 bases and J by 2 bases, with 15 bases between. The CDR3 has 16 amino acids. CDR3 loop: CASSFAAGAFTDTQYF. CDR3 coding DNA: TGCGCCAGCAGCTTTGCCGCGGGGGCCTTCACAGATACGCAGTATTTT.

This clone was seen only once. The chain carries TRBV25-1 and TRBJ1-1, with D perhaps matching TRBD1 (5 bases). Trimming took off 1 base at V and 1 base at J, with 13 bases between the two ends. There are 16 residues in the CDR3. From germline, CDR1 is MGHDK and CDR2 SYGVNS. The DNA for the CDR3 is TGTGCCAGCAGTGAATCGGGTCCAGGGAAGAACACTGAAGCTTTCTTT. Protein product: CASSESGPGKNTEAFF.

This clone was detected ten times or more. The chain carries TRBV7-9 and TRBJ1-3; the D is unclear. The V gene's germline CDR1 is SEHNR and CDR2 FQNEAQ (reference sequence). V shed 7 bases and J shed 1 base, with 5 bases lying between them. CDR3 length: 12 amino acids. CDR3 nucleotide sequence: TGTGCCAGCACCTCATCTGGAAACACCATATATTTT. Protein: CASTSSGNTIYF.

The chain uses TRBV3-1 (or the pseudogene TRBV3-2) and TRBJ1-2; D gene unclear. The length of the CDR3 is 13 residues. The V gene lost 4 bases and the J gene lost 3 bases, with 9 bases spanning the gap. From germline, CDR1 is LGHDT and CDR2 YNNKEL (reference sequence). The CDR3 protein is CASSPRRDYGYTF. The DNA for the CDR3 is TGTGCCAGCAGCCCCCGTAGAGACTATGGCTACACCTTC.

J is TRBJ1-2 and V is TRBV5-4, with D uncertain. In germline, CDR1 is SGHNT, CDR2 YYREEE (reference sequence). The CDR3 totals 15 residues. Trimming took 4 bases from V and 4 from J, leaving 17 bases between them. In DNA form, the CDR3 reads TGTGCCAGCAGCGGCCCAGGAGGGTACGGCTATGGCTACACCTTC. Its protein product is CASSGPGGYGYGYTF.

The gene calls are TRBV7-2 and TRBJ1-1, with 8 bases lining up with TRBD1. Germline trimming cut 7 bases from V and 4 bases from J; bases unmatched to any gene: 8. Germline V gene sequence: CDR1 SGHTA, CDR2 FQGNSA. The CDR3 consists of 14 residues. CDR3 nucleotide sequence: TGTGCCAGCACCCCCGGACAGGGTCGCACTGAAGCTTTCTTT. The encoded protein is CASTPGQGRTEAFF.

The chain joins TRBV6-1 to TRBJ1-5, with D maybe TRBD1 (5 bases). This CDR3 is built from 15 residues. With 3 bases removed from V and 4 bases from J, the gap between germline ends came to 13 bases. Germline-derived CDR1 and CDR2 are MNHNS and SASEGT. The chain's CDR3 is CASSEAQGLNQPQHF. CDR3 nucleotide sequence: TGTGCCAGCAGTGAGGCCCAGGGTTTAAATCAGCCCCAGCATTTT.

This clone was counted once. The V and J genes are TRBV6-5 and TRBJ1-3; D unresolved. Trimming took 4 bases from V and 0 from J, leaving 13 bases between them. The germline gives CDR1 MNHEY, CDR2 SVGAGI. This CDR3 has 16 residues. The CDR3 DNA reads as TGTGCCAGCAGTTGGTGGGCGTCGAACTCTGGAAACACCATATATTTT. Translation: CASSWWASNSGNTIYF.

The chain couples TRBV6-5 to TRBJ1-3; possibly TRBD1 for D (6 bases). Between the trimmed V and J ends, which lost 2 bases and 0 bases, there was a span of 11 bases. The V gene's germline CDR1 is MNHEY and CDR2 SVGAGI. This CDR3 spans 16 amino acids. The CDR3 protein is CASSYRWGRSGNTIYF. CDR3 nucleotides: TGTGCCAGCAGTTACCGTTGGGGGCGCTCTGGAAACACCATATATTTT.

The V call is TRBV7-3, the J call TRBJ2-3; TRBD2 is a possible D gene (5 bases). V lost 2 bases, J lost 5 bases, and 11 bases lay in between. CDR3 size: 14 residues. CDR1 and CDR2 (germline): SGHTA, FQGTGA. DNA for the CDR3: TGTGCCAGCAGCTTATCCCCCGCGGGAGATACGCAGTATTTT. Amino acid sequence: CASSLSPAGDTQYF.

The chain couples TRBV6-6 to TRBJ1-1; D uncertain. Between the trimmed V and J ends, which lost 4 bases and 2 bases, there was a span of 8 bases. Germline V gene data show CDR1 as MNHNY and CDR2 as SVGAGI (reference sequence). The CDR3 covers 13 residues. Here the CDR3 DNA reads TGTGCCAGCAGTTTCAGTATAAACACTGAAGCTTTCTTT. This gives the protein CASSFSINTEAFF.

Only a few counts were recorded for this clone. CDR3 sequence reads: CASSPAGDTQYF. CDR3 bases: TGTGCCAGCTCACCCGCAGGGGATACGCAGTATTTT. The V and J genes are TRBV18 and TRBJ2-3, with D tentatively TRBD1 (5 bases). Germline V CDR1 and CDR2: KGHSH, LQKENI. The CDR3 sequence is 12 residues long. Trimming stripped 3 bases from V and 6 bases from J, with 7 bases between. The full variable domain, with the rest looked up from reference TRBV18 and TRBJ2-3, is NAGVMQNPRHLVRRRGQEARLRCSPMKGHSHVYWYRQLPEEGLKFMVYLQKENIIDESGMPKERFSAEFPKEGPSILRIQQVVRGDSAAYFCASSPAGDTQYFGPGTRLTVL.

In this sample, this clone turned up once. V gene TRBV6-1 combines with J gene TRBJ1-5, with no clear D. The V end was cut by 10 bases, the J end by 2 bases, with 9 bases between. The CDR3 covers 12 residues. CDR1 MNHNS and CDR2 SASEGT come from the germline V gene. The DNA for the CDR3 is TGTGCCATCTCGGCGGGCAATCAGCCCCAGCATTTT. This encodes CAISAGNQPQHF.

The V call is TRBV27, the J call TRBJ2-6, with TRBD1 identical over 9 bases. The junction had 14 bases not matched to a gene; V was cut back by 5 bases and J by 3 bases. Germline CDR1 reads MNHEY; CDR2 reads SMNVEV (reference sequence). This CDR3 has 19 amino acids. The CDR3 DNA reads as TGTGCCAGCAGTAAAATAACCGGGACAGGGTCTTATGGGGCCAACGTCCTGACTTTC. It encodes CASSKITGTGSYGANVLTF.

This clone was recorded only once. The rearrangement uses TRBV2 and TRBJ1-4, with 10 bases matching TRBD1. From germline, CDR1 is SNHLY and CDR2 FYNNEI. The CDR3 consists of 16 residues. V dropped 4 bases and J dropped 1; count of bases not matched to a gene: 3. The CDR3 loop reads CASSAGTGVTNEKLFF. CDR3 DNA: TGTGCCAGCAGTGCCGGGACAGGGGTAACTAATGAAAAACTGTTTTTT.